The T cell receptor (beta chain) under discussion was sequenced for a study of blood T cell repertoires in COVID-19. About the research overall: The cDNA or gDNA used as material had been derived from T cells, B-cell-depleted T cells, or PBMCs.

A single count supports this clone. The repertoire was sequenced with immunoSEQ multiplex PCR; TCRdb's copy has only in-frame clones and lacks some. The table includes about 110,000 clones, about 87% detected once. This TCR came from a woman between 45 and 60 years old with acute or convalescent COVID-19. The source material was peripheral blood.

The chain's CDR3 is CASSITGTGVGNTIYF. The CDR3 DNA sequence: TGCGCCAGCAGCATTACCGGGACAGGGGTTGGAAACACCATATATTTT. The J gene is TRBJ1-3, the V gene TRBV5-1, with 10 bases fitting TRBD1. This CDR3 region has 16 residues. Germline V gene data show CDR1 as SGHRS and CDR2 as YFSETQ. Germline trimming cut 4 bases from V and 3 bases from J; bases unmatched to any gene: 7. Full variable domain (outside the CDR3, taken from reference TRBV5-1 and TRBJ1-3): KAGVTQTPRYLIKTRGQQVTLSCSPISGHRSVSWYQQTPGQGLQFLFEYFSETQRNKGNFPGRFSGRQFSNSRSEMNVSTLELGDSALYLCASSITGTGVGNTIYFGEGSWLTVV.